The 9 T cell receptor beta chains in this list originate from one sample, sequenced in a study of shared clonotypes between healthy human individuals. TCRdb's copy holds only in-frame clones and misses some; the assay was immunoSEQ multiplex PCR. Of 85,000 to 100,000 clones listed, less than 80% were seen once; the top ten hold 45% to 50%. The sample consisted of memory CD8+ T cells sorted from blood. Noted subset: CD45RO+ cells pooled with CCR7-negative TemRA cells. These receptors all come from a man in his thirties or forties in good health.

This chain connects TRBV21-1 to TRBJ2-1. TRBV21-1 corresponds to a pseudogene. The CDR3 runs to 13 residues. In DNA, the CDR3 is TGTGCCAGCAGCACTAGTGGGAACAATGAGCAGTTCTTC. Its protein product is CASSTSGNNEQFF.

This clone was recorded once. Here the CDR3 DNA reads TGTGCCAGCAGTTTAAATGGCGGTATGGGCAATCAGCCCCAGCATTTT. Its translation is CASSLNGGMGNQPQHF. V is TRBV27 and J is TRBJ1-5; no firm D call. The CDR3 has 16 amino acids. V was cut by 2 bases and J by 2 bases, with 13 bases left in between. From germline, CDR1 is MNHEY and CDR2 SMNVEV (reference sequence).

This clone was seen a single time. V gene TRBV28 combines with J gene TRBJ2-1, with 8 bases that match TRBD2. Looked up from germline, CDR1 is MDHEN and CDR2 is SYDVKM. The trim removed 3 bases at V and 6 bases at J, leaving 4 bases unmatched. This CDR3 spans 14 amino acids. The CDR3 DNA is TGTGCCAGCAGTTTGACGGCGGGAGGCAATGAGCAGTTCTTC. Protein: CASSLTAGGNEQFF.

The CDR3 sequence is CASSWDREGMTDTQYF. CDR3 nucleotides: TGTGCCAGCAGCTGGGACAGGGAGGGGATGACAGATACGCAGTATTTT. V usage is TRBV5-4 and J usage is TRBJ2-3, with 9 bases lining up with TRBD1. CDR3 length: 16 residues. V lost 3 bases, J lost 3 bases, and 8 bases stayed unmatched. Germline V lookup: CDR1 SGHNT, CDR2 YYREEE (reference sequence).

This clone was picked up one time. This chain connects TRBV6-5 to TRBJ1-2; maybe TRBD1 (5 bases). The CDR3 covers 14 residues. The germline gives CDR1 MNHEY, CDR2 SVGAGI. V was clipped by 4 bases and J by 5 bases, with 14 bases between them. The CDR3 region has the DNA TGTGCCAGCAGTTTAAACCGGGACCCATATGGCTACACCTTC. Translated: CASSLNRDPYGYTF.

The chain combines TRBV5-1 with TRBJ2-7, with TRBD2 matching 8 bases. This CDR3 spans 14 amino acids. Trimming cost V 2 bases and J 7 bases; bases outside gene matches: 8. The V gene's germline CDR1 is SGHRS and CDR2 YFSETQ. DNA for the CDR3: TGCGCCAGCAGCTTTTCAGAGCCTAGCGGGGAGCAGTACTTC. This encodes CASSFSEPSGEQYF.

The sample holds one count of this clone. CDR3 coding DNA: TGTGCCAGCAGTGAGGGTCCGGGACTAGCATCTGATACGCAGTATTTT. Its protein is CASSEGPGLASDTQYF. V gene TRBV6-4 combines with J gene TRBJ2-3; TRBD2 matches 9 bases. The germline gives CDR1 MRHNA, CDR2 SNTAGT. The CDR3 runs to 16 residues. The ends lost 3 bases at V and 6 bases at J; junction bases unmatched: 10.

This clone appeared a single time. This CDR3 is CASSLGGDAGEKLFF. The CDR3 DNA follows: TGTGCCAGCAGTTTGGGGGGGGACGCGGGTGAAAAACTGTTTTTT. The rearrangement uses TRBV28 and TRBJ1-4, with D perhaps TRBD1 (5 bases). The CDR3 spans 15 residues. Germline assignment: CDR1 MDHEN and CDR2 SYDVKM. Trimming removed 3 bases at V and 7 bases at J, with 15 bases between.

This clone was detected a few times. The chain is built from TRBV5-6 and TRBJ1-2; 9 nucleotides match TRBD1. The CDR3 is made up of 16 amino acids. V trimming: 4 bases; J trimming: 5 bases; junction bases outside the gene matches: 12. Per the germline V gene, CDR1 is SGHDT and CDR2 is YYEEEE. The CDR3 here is CASSHPRDRVFYGYTF. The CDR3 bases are TGTGCCAGCAGCCATCCCCGGGACAGGGTTTTTTATGGCTACACCTTC.